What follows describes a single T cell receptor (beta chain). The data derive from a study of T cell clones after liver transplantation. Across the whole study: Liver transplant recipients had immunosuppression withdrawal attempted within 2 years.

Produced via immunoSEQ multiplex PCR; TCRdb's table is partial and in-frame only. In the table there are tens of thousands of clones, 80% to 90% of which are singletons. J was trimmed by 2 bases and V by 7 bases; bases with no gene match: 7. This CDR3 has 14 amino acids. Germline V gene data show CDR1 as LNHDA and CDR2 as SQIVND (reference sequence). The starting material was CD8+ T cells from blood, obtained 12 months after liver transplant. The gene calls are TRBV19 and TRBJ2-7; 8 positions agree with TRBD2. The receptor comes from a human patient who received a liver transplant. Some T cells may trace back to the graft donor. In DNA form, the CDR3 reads TGTGCCAGTAACCCGGGACTAGGGCCCTACGAGCAGTACTTC. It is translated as CASNPGLGPYEQYF.